The 10 T cell receptor beta chains below come from one sample, sequenced in a study of cytomegalovirus exposure and HLA in healthy donors. A multiplex PCR was run with 60 Vbeta primers and 13 Jbeta primers. Assay: immunoSEQ multiplex PCR; the TCRdb copy retains only in-frame clones and omits some. The sample contains approximately 150,000 clones, around a tenth of which appear only once. Sample: PBMCs. All receptors come from a male donor in good health and CMV-seronegative.

This rearrangement joins TRBV7-2 to TRBJ2-5, with D perhaps TRBD1 (5 bases). V was clipped by 5 bases and J by 5 bases, with 15 bases between them. CDR3 size: 14 residues. CDR1 is SGHTA, CDR2 FQGNSA, per germline. This CDR3 is CASSPNPAGETQYF. DNA for the CDR3: TGTGCCAGCAGCCCAAACCCCGCAGGGGAGACCCAGTACTTC.

This chain uses TRBV5-1 with TRBJ1-1; 8 bases match TRBD1. The CDR3 spans 14 residues. V shed 3 bases and J 2 bases; nucleotides not matched to a gene: 3. In germline, CDR1 is SGHRS, CDR2 YFSETQ. CDR3 loop: CASSSGGQNTEAFF. The CDR3 region has the DNA TGCGCCAGCAGCTCAGGGGGCCAAAACACTGAAGCTTTCTTT.

The rearrangement joins TRBV7-2 to TRBJ2-7, with 7 bases lining up with TRBD2. CDR3 size: 16 residues. Losses at the gene ends were 2 bases for V and 5 bases for J; bases not matched to a gene: 12. In germline, CDR1 is SGHTA, CDR2 FQGNSA. DNA of the CDR3: TGTGCCAGCAGCTTAACACGGCGGGAGTTACAGAACGAGCAGTACTTC. This encodes CASSLTRRELQNEQYF.

This chain links TRBV10-2 with TRBJ1-2; no firm D call. Germline V gene data show CDR1 as WSHSY and CDR2 as SAAADI. V was cut by 0 bases and J by 8 bases, with 10 bases left in between. There are 13 residues in the CDR3. DNA of the CDR3: TGCGCCAGCAGTGAGTCCGCCGAGTACGGCTACACCTTC. This gives the protein CASSESAEYGYTF.

The V call is TRBV11-1, the J call TRBJ2-5, with a weak D call TRBD1 (7 bases). The CDR3 runs 15 residues. V was cut by 5 bases and J by 2 bases, with 15 bases left in between. The germline gives CDR1 SGHAT, CDR2 FQDESV (reference sequence). CDR3: CASSIGGTAQETQYF. The CDR3 nucleotides read TGTGCCAGCAGCATAGGGGGGACAGCACAAGAGACCCAGTACTTC.

This clone came up a few times. The same CDR3 is also encoded by other DNA sequences in this sample. The V and J genes are TRBV28 and TRBJ1-2; 7 bases line up with TRBD1. The germline gives CDR1 MDHEN, CDR2 SYDVKM. V was pared by 5 bases and J by 0 bases, with 6 bases of the junction left unmatched. This CDR3 contains 15 residues. The CDR3 nucleotides read TGTGCCAGCAGTCCCCGACAGGGAGCTAACTATGGCTACACCTTC. The encoded protein is CASSPRQGANYGYTF.

The V call is TRBV19, the J call TRBJ2-6; TRBD1 might be the D (5 bases). Trimming took 6 bases from V and 1 from J, leaving 28 bases between them. This CDR3 has 21 amino acids. Germline-derived CDR1 and CDR2 are LNHDA and SQIVND (reference sequence). The CDR3 region has the DNA TGTGCCAGTAGGCCAATCGATACCGGACACCCGTTGGGGTCTGGGGCCAACGTCCTGACTTTC. It encodes CASRPIDTGHPLGSGANVLTF.

This chain connects TRBV28 to TRBJ2-7, with TRBD1 matching 8 bases. Unmatched junction bases numbered 13, after V lost 5 bases and J lost 4 bases. The CDR3 loop spans 16 amino acids. Germline V gene sequence: CDR1 MDHEN, CDR2 SYDVKM. CDR3 in amino acids: CASSARQGRSIYEQYF. The CDR3, as DNA: TGTGCCAGCAGTGCACGACAGGGGAGGTCGATATACGAGCAGTACTTC.

The J gene is TRBJ1-3, the V gene TRBV6-5; 7 bases are shared with TRBD1. CDR3 length: 15 amino acids. Germline trimming cut 4 bases from V and 2 bases from J; bases unmatched to any gene: 5. CDR1 MNHEY and CDR2 SVGAGI come from the germline V gene. The CDR3 region has the DNA TGTGCCAGCAGTTCGACAGGGAGCCCTGGAAACACCATATATTTT. Translated: CASSSTGSPGNTIYF.

The chain joins TRBV6-1 to TRBJ1-5; TRBD1 aligns across 9 bases. After removal of 0 bases from V and 4 bases from J, the junction contained 4 bases not matched to a gene. This CDR3 region has 16 residues. Per the germline V gene, CDR1 is MNHNS and CDR2 is SASEGT. The CDR3 sequence: CASSEARGTGNQPQHF. In DNA form, the CDR3 reads TGTGCCAGCAGTGAAGCGCGGGGGACAGGGAATCAGCCCCAGCATTTT.